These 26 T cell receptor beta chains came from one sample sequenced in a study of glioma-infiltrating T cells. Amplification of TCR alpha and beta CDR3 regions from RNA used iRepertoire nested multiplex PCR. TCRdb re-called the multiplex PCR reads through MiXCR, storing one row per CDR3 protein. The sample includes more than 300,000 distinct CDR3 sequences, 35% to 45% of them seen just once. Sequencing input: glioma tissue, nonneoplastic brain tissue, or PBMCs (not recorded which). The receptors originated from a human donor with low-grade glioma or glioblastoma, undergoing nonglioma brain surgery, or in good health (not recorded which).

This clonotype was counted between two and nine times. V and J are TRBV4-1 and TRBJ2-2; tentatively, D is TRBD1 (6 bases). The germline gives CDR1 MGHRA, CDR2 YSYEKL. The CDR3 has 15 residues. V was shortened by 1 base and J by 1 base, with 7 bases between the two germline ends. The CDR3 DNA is TGCGCCAGCAGCCAAGGGACAGTGAACACCGGGGAGCTGTTTTTT. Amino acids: CASSQGTVNTGELFF.

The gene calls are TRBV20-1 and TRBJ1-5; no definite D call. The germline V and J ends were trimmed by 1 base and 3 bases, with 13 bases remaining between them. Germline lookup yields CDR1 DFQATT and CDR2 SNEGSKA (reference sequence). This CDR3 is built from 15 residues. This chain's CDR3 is CSARAVQWDNQPQHF. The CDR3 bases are TGCAGTGCTAGAGCTGTACAGTGGGACAATCAGCCCCAGCATTTT.

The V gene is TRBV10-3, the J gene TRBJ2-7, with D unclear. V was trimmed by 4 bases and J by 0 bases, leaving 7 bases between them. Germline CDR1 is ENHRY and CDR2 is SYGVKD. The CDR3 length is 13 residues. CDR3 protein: CAISVQASYEQYF. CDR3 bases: TGTGCCATCAGTGTCCAAGCCTCCTACGAGCAGTACTTC.

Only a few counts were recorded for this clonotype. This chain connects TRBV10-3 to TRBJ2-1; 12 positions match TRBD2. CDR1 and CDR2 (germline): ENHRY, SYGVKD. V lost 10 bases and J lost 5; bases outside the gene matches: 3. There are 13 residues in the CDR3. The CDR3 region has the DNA TGTGCCAGTCGACTAGCGGGAGACAATGAGCAGTTCTTC. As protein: CASRLAGDNEQFF.

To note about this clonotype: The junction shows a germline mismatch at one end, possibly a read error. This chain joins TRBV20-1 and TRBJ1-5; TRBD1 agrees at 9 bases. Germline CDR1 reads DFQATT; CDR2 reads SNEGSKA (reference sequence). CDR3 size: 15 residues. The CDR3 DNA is TGCAGTGCCAGAACCATCGGGACAGGGAATCAGCCCAAGCATTTT. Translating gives CSARTIGTGNQPKHF.

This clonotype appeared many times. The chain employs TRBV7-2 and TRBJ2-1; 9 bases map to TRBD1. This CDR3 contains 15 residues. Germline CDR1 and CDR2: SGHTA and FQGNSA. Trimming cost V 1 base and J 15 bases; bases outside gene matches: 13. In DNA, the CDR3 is TGTGCCAGCAGCTTAGTGGGACAGGGTTACCTTAATCCGTTCTTC. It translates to CASSLVGQGYLNPFF. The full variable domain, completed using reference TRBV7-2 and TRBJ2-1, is GAGVSQSPSNKVTEKGKDVELRCDPISGHTALYWYRQSLGQGLEFLIYFQGNSAPDKSGLPSDRFSAERTGGSVSTLTIQRTQQEDSAVYLCASSLVGQGYLNPFFGPGTRLTVL.

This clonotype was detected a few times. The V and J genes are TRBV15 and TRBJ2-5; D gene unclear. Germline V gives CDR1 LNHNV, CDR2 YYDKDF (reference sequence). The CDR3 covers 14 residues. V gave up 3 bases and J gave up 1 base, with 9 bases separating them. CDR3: CATSSPVGQETQYF. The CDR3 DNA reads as TGTGCCACCAGCAGCCCCGTGGGCCAAGAGACCCAGTACTTC.

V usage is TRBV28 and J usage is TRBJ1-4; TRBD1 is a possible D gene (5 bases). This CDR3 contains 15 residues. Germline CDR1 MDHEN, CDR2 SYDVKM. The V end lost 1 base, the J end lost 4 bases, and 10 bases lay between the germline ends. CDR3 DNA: TGTGCCAGCAGTTTATTCGACAGCCTTAATGAAAAACTGTTTTTT. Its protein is CASSLFDSLNEKLFF.

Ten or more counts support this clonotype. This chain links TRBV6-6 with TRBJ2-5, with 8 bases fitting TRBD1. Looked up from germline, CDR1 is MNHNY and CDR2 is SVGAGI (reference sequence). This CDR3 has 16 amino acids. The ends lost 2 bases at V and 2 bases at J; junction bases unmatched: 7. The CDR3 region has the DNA TGTGCCAGCAGTTACACCCGGGACAGGAGTCAAGAGACCCAGTACTTC. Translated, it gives CASSYTRDRSQETQYF.

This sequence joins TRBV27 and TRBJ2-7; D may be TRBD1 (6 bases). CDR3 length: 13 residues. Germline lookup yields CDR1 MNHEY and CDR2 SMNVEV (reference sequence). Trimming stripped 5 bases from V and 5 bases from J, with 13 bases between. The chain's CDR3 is CASSRTGLHEQYF. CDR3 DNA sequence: TGTGCCAGCAGTAGAACAGGGTTGCACGAGCAGTACTTC.

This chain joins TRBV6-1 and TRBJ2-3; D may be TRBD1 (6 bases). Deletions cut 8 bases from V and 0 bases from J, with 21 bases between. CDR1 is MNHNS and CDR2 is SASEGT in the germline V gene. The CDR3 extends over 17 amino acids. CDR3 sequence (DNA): TGTGCCAGCTTCCCCGCCTTCGGGACACAAAGCACAGATACGCAGTATTTT. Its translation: CASFPAFGTQSTDTQYF.

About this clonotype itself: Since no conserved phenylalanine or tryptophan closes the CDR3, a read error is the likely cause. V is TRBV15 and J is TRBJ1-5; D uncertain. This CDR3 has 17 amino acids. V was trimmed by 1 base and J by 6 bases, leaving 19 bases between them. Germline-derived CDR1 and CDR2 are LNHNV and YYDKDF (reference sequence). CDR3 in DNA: TGTGCCACCAGCAGAGCCAAGACGACGGCTTACAGTCAGCCCCAGCATTCT. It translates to CATSRAKTTAYSQPQHS.

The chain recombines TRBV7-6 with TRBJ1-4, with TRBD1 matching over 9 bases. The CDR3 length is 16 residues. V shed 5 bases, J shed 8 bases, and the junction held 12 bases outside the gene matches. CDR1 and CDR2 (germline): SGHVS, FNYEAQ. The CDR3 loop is CASSPGEGQGFEKLFF. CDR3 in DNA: TGTGCCAGCAGCCCGGGGGAGGGACAGGGATTCGAAAAACTGTTTTTT.

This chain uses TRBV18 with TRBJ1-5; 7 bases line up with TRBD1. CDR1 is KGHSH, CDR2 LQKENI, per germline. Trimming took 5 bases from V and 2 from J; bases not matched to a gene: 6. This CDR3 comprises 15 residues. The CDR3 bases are TGTGCCAGCTCAGGACAGGAGAGGGGCAATCAGCCCCAGCATTTT. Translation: CASSGQERGNQPQHF.

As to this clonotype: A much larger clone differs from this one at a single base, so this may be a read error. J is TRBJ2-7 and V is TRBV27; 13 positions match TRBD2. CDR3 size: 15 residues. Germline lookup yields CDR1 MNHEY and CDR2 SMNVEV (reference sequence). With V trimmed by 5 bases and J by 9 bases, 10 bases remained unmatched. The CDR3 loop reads CASSEGLAGVSGQYF. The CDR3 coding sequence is TGTGCCAGCAGTGAAGGACTAGCGGGAGTTAGCGGGCAGTACTTC.

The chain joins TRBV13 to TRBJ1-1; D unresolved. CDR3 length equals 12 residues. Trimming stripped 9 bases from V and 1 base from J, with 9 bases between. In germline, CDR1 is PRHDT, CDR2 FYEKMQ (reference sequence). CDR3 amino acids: CASLNWNTEAFF. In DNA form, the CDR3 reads TGTGCCAGTTTAAACTGGAACACTGAAGCTTTCTTT.

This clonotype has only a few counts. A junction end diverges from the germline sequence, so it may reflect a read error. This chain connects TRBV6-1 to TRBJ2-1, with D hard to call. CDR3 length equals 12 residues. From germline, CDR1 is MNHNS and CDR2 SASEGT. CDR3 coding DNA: TGTGCCAGCAGTGCCCCCCTGGCAAATCTTATCTTC. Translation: CASSAPLANLIF.

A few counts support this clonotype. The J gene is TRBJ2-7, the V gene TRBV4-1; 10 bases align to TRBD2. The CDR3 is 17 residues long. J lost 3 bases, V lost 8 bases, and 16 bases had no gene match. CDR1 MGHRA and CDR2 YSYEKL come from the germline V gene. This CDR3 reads CASSPRSLTSGIYEQYF. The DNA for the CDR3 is TGCGCCAGCTCCCCAAGAAGTCTAACTAGCGGGATCTACGAGCAGTACTTC.

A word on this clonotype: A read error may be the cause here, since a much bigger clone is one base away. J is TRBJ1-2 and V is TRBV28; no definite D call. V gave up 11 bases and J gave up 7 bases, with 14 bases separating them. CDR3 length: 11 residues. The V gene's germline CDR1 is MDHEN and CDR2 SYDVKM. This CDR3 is CACFKDCGYTF. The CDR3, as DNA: TGTGCCTGCTTTAAGGACTGTGGCTACACCTTC.

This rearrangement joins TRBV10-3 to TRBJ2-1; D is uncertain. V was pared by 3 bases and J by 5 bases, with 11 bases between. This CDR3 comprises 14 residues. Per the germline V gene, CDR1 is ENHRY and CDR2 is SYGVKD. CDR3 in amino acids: CAISDVNSHNEQFF. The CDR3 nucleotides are TGTGCCATCAGTGACGTTAATTCCCACAATGAGCAGTTCTTC.

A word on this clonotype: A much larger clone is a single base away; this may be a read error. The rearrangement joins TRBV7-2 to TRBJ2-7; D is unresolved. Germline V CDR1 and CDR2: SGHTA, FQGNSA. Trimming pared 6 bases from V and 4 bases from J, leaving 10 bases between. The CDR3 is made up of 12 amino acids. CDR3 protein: CASSYEWYEQYF. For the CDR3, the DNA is TGTGCCAGCAGTTACGAATGGTACGAGCAGTACTTC.

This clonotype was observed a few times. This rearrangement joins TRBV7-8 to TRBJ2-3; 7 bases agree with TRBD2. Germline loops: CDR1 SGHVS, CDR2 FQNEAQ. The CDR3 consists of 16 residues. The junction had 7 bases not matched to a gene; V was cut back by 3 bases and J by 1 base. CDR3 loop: CASSLGGGPGTDTQYF. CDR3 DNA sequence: TGTGCCAGCAGCTTGGGGGGAGGGCCTGGCACAGATACGCAGTATTTT.

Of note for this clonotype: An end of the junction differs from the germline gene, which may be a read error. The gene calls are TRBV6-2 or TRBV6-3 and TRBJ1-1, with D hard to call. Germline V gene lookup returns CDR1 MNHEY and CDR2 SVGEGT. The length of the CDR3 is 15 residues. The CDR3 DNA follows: TGTCCCATCACACCGCGACCTGGTTCGAACACTAAAGCTTTCTTT. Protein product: CPITPRPGSNTKAFF.

CDR3 protein: CASSRTGLAFF. The CDR3 DNA sequence: TGTGCCAGCAGTCGGACAGGGCTAGCTTTCTTT. The chain links TRBV28 to TRBJ1-1; TRBD1 aligns across 8 bases. The CDR3 is 11 residues long. Germline CDR1 is MDHEN and CDR2 is SYDVKM. Losses at the gene ends were 5 bases for V and 10 bases for J; bases not matched to a gene: 3.

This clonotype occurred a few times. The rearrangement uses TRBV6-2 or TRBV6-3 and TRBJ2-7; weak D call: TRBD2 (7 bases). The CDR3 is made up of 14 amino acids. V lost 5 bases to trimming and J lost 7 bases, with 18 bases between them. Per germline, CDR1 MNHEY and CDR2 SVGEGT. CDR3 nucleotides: TGTGCCAGCAGTCACCATGGGGGGGCGGAGGAGCAGTACTTC. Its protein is CASSHHGGAEEQYF.

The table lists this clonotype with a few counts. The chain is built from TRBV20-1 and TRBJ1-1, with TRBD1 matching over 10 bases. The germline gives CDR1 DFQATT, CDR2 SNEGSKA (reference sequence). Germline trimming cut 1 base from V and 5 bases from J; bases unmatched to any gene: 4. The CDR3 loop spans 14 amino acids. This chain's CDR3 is CSARVRTGGTEAFF. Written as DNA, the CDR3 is TGCAGTGCTAGAGTCCGGACAGGGGGAACTGAAGCTTTCTTT.